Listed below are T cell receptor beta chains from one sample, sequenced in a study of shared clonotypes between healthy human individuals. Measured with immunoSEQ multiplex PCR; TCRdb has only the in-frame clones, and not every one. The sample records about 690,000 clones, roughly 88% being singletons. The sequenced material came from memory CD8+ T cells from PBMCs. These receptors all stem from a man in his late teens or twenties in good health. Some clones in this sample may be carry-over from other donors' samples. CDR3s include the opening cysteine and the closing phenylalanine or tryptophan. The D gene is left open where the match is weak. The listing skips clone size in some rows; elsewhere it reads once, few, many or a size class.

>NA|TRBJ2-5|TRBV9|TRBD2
CASSVASGIQETQYF
TGTGCCAGCAGCGTAGCTAGCGGGATCCAAGAGACCCAGTACTTC
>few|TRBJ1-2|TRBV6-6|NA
CASSERTANF
TGTGCCAGCAGTGAACGGACAGCCAACTTC
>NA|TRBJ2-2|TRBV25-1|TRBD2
CASTLAGYTGELFF
TGTGCCAGCACTCTAGCGGGATACACCGGGGAGCTGTTTTTT
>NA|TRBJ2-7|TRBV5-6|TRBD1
CASSPDRGYEQYF
TGTGCCAGCAGCCCGGACAGGGGCTACGAGCAGTACTTC
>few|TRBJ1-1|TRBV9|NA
CASGGRERAGNTEAFF
TGTGCCAGCGGAGGGCGCGAACGGGCTGGGAACACTGAAGCTTTCTTT
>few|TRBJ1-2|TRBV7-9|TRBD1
CASSYPGQGDGYTF
TGTGCCAGCAGCTATCCGGGACAGGGAGATGGCTACACCTTC
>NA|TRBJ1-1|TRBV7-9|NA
CASSFTADTEAFF
TGTGCCAGCAGCTTCACCGCGGACACTGAAGCTTTCTTT
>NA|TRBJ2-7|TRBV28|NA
CASSPRWGRHEQYF
TGTGCCAGCAGCCCTCGTTGGGGGCGGCACGAGCAGTACTTC
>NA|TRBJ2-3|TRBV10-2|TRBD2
CASSDTRERDTDTQYF
TGCGCCAGCAGTGACACGCGGGAGAGAGACACAGATACGCAGTATTTT
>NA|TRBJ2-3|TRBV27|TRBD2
CASRTLAGGWDTQYF
TGTGCCAGCAGGACCTTAGCGGGAGGTTGGGATACGCAGTATTTT
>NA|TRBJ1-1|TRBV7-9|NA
CASSLAAGPMNTEAFF
TGTGCCAGCAGCCTCGCGGCAGGGCCTATGAACACTGAAGCTTTCTTT
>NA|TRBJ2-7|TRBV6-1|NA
CASSSGREQYF
TGTGCCAGCAGTTCAGGGCGCGAGCAGTACTTC
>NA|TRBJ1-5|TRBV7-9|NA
CASSLGGQGNQPQHF
TGTGCCAGCAGCTTAGGGGGACAAGGGAATCAGCCCCAGCATTTT
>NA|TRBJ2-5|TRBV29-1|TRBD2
CSIAGGPGSETQYF
TGCAGCATAGCGGGAGGGCCAGGATCAGAGACCCAGTACTTC
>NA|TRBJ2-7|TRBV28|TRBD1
CASRAWTGVAEQYF
TGTGCCAGCAGAGCTTGGACAGGGGTAGCCGAGCAGTACTTC
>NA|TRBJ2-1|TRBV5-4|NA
CASSISNEQFF
TGTGCCAGCAGCATATCCAATGAGCAGTTCTTC
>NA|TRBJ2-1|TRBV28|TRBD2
CASSLGYSGSPSDEQFF
TGTGCCAGCAGTTTGGGGTATAGCGGGAGCCCATCCGATGAGCAGTTCTTC
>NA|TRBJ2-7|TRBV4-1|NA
CASSQESSHEQYF
TGCGCCAGCAGCCAAGAGTCTTCCCACGAGCAGTACTTC
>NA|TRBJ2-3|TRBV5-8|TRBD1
CASSFGTGSTDTQYF
TGTGCCAGCAGCTTCGGGACAGGGTCCACAGATACGCAGTATTTT
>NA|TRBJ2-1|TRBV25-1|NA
CASGLASSYNEQFF
TGTGCCAGCGGGTTAGCGAGCTCCTACAATGAGCAGTTCTTC